This T cell receptor beta chain was documented in a study of response to subunit inactivated influenza vaccine. Study-level results: Authors proposed each seasonal influenza vaccination draws in few new T cells.

Via MiXCR, TCRdb re-called the RT-PCR reads, giving one row per CDR3 protein. The sample shows about 650,000 distinct CDR3 sequences, approximately 14% of them seen only once. CDR3 size: 12 residues. The germline V gene has CDR1 SGHTA and CDR2 FQGTGA. Between the trimmed V and J ends, which lost 5 bases and 5 bases, there was a span of 6 bases. Of note for this clonotype: Antigen unknown.

The receptor was derived from a man aged 45-65 years who received an inactivated influenza vaccine. This chain joins TRBV7-3 and TRBJ2-2; the D is unclear. The sequences come from PBMCs from blood, collected roughly 12 days after vaccination. This CDR3 reads CASSPITGELFF. The CDR3 DNA follows: TGTGCCAGCAGCCCTATAACCGGGGAGCTGTTTTTT.